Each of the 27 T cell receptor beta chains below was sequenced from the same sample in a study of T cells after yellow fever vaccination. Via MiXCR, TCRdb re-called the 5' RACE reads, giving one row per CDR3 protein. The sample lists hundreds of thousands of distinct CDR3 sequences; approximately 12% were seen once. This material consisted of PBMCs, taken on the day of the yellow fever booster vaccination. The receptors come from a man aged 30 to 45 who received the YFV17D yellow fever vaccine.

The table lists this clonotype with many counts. DNA for the CDR3: TGTGCCAGCAGCTACGACCTTAACGAAGAGCAGTTCTTC. Residues: CASSYDLNEEQFF. The chain employs TRBV12-3 or TRBV12-4 and TRBJ2-1, with D unresolved. The CDR3 runs 13 residues. V lost 6 bases to trimming and J lost 10 bases, with 16 bases between them.

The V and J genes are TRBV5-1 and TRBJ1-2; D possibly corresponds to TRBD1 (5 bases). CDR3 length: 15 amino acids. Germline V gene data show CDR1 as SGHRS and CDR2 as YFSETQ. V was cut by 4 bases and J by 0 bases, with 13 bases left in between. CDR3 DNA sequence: TGCGCCAGCAGCCTGGACGGGGCCTCTAACTATGGCTACACCTTC. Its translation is CASSLDGASNYGYTF.

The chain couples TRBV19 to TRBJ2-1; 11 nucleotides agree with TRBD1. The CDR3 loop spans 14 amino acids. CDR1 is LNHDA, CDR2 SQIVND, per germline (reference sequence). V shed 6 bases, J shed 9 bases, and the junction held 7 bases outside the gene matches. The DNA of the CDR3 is TGTGCCAGTAGGATGGACAGGGGGCATAGTGAGCAGTTCTTC. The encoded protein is CASRMDRGHSEQFF.

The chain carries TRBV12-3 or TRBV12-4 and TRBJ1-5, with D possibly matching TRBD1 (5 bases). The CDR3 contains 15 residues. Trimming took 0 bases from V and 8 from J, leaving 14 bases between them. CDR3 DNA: TGTGCCAGCAGTTTAGCTGCAGGGCTAGGAAAGCCCCAGCATTTT. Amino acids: CASSLAAGLGKPQHF.

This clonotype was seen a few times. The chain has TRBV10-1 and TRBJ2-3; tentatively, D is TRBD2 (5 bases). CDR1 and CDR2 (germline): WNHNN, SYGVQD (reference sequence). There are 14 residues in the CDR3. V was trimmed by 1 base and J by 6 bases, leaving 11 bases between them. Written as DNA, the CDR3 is TGCGCCAGCAGTGAGTTGAGGGTGGTGGATACGCAGTATTTT. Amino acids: CASSELRVVDTQYF.

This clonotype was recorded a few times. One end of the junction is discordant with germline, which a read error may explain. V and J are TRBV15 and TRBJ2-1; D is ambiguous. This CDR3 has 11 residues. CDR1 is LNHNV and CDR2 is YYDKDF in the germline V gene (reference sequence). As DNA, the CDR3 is TGTGCCACCCGCAGCCTGGGTGAGCAGTTCTTC. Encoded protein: CATRSLGEQFF.

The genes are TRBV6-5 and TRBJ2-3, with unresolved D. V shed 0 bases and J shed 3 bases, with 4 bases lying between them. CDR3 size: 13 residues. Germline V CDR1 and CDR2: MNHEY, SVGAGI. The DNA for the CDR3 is TGTGCCAGCAGTTACTCGAAGACAGATACGCAGTATTTT. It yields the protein CASSYSKTDTQYF.

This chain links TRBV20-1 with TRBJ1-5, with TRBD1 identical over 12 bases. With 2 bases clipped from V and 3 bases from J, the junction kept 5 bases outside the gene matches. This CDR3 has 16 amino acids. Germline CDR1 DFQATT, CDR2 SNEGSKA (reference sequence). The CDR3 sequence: CSARSGTGGVNQPQHF. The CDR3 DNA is TGCAGTGCTAGATCCGGGACAGGGGGCGTCAATCAGCCCCAGCATTTT.

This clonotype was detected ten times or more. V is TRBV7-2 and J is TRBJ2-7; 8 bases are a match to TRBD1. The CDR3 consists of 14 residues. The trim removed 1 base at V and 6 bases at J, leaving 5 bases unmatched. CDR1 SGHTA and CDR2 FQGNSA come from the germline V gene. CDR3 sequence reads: CASSLGRGLFEQYF. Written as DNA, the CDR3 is TGTGCCAGCAGCTTAGGCAGGGGGCTCTTCGAGCAGTACTTC.

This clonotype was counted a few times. CDR3 region: CSALLGGNSGEQFF. CDR3 coding DNA: TGCAGTGCCCTGTTGGGAGGAAATTCGGGTGAGCAGTTCTTC. This chain links TRBV20-1 with TRBJ2-1; weak D call: TRBD2 (6 bases). CDR3 length: 14 residues. The V gene's germline CDR1 is DFQATT and CDR2 SNEGSKA (reference sequence). V gave up 6 bases and J gave up 9 bases, with 21 bases separating them.

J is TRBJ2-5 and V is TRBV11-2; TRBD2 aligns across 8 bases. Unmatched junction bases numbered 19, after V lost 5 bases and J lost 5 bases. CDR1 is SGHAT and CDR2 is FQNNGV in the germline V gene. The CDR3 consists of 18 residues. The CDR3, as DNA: TGTGCCAGCAGCCTTGACCTTGGACTAGCCAGGAGGGGGGAGACCCAGTACTTC. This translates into CASSLDLGLARRGETQYF.

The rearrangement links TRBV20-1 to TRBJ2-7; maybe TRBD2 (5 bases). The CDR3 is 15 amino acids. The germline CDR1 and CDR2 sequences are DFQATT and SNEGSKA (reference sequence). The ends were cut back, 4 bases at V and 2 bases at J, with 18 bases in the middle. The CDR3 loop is CSAKGEYGVPYEQYF. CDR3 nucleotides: TGCAGTGCTAAGGGAGAATACGGCGTACCCTACGAGCAGTACTTC.

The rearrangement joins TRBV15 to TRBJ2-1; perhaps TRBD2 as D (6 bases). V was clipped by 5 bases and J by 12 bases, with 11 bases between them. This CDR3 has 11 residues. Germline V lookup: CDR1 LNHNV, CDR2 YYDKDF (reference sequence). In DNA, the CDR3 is TGTGCCACCAGCTCACAGGAGGGGCAGTTCTTC. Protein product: CATSSQEGQFF. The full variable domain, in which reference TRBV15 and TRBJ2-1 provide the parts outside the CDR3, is DAMVIQNPRYQVTQFGKPVTLSCSQTLNHNVMYWYQQKSSQAPKLLFHYYDKDFNNEADTPDNFQSRRPNTSFCFLDIRSPGLGDTAMYLCATSSQEGQFFGPGTRLTVL.

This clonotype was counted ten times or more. The CDR3 nucleotides are TGTGCCAGCTCACCACCGGGGGGAGAGACCCAGTACTTC. It encodes CASSPPGGETQYF. V and J are TRBV18 and TRBJ2-5; possibly TRBD2 for D (6 bases). Germline lookup yields CDR1 KGHSH and CDR2 LQKENI. Between the trimmed V and J ends, which lost 0 bases and 4 bases, there was a span of 6 bases. The CDR3 extends over 13 amino acids.

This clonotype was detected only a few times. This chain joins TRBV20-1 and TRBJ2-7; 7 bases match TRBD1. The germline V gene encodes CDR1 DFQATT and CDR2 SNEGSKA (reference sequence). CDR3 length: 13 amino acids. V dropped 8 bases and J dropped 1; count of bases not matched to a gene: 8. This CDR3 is CSTTGAESYEQYF. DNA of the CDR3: TGCAGTACCACAGGGGCGGAGTCCTACGAGCAGTACTTC.

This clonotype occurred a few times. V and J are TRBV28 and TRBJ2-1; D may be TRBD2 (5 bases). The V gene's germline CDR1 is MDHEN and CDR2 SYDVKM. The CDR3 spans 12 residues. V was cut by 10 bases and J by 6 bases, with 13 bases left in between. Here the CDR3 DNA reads TGTGCCACCCGCCGGGGATCCAATGAGCAGTTCTTC. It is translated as CATRRGSNEQFF.

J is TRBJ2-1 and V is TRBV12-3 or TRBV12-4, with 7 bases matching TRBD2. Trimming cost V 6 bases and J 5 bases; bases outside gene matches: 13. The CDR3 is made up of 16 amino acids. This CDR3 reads CASSQTSSMTNNEQFF. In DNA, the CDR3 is TGTGCCAGCAGCCAGACTAGCAGCATGACTAACAATGAGCAGTTCTTC.

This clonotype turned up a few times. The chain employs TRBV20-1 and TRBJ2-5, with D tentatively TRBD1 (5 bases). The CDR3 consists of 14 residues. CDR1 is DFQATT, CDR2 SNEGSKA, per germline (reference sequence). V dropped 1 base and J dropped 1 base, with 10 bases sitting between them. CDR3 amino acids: CSARGGAAQETQYF. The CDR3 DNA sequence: TGCAGTGCTAGAGGTGGGGCAGCCCAAGAGACCCAGTACTTC.

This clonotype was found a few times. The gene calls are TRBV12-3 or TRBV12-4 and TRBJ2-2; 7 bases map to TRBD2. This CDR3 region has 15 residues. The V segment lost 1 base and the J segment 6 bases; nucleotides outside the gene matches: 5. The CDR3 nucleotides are TGTGCCAGCAGTTTAGGCGGGAGTGGAGCCGGGGAGCTGTTTTTT. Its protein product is CASSLGGSGAGELFF.

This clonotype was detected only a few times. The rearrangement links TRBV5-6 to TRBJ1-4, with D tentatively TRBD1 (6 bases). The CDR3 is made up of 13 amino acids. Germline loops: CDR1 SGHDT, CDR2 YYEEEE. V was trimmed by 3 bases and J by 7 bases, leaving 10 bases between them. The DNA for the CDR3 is TGTGCCAGCAGCTCACAGGGACTTGAAAAACTGTTTTTT. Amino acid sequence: CASSSQGLEKLFF.

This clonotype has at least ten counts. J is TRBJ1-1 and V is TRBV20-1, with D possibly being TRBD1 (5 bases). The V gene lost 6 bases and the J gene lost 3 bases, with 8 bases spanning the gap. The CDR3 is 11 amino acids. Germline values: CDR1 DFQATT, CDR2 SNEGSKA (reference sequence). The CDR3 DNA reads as TGCAGTGCAGACAGACACACTGAAGCTTTCTTT. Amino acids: CSADRHTEAFF.

The CDR3 protein is CAWGRAGSYEQYF. CDR3 sequence (DNA): TGTGCCTGGGGCAGGGCGGGCTCCTACGAGCAGTACTTC. The chain carries TRBV30 and TRBJ2-7; D tentatively reads TRBD1 or TRBD2 (5 bases each). The CDR3 runs 13 residues. The germline V and J ends were trimmed by 5 bases and 0 bases, with 11 bases remaining between them. CDR1 and CDR2 from the germline V gene are GTSNPN and SVGIG (reference sequence).

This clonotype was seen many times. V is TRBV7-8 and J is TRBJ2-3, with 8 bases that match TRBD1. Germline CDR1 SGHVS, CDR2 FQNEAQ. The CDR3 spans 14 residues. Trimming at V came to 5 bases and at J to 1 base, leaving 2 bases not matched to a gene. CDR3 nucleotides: TGTGCCAGCAGCGAGACAGGGGGCACAGATACGCAGTATTTT. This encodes CASSETGGTDTQYF.

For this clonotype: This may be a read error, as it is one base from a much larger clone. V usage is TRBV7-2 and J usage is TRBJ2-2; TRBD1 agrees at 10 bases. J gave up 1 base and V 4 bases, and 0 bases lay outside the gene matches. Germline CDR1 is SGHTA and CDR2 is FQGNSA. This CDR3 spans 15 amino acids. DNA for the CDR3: TGTGCCAGCAGCTGGGACAGGGGGAACACCGGGGAGCTGTTTTTT. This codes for CASSWDRGNTGELFF.

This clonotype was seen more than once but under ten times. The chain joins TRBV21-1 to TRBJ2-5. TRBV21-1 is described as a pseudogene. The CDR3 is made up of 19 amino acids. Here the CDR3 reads CASSKGGIGRQEYQETQYF. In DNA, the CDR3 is TGTGCCAGCAGCAAAGGTGGTATCGGCAGACAAGAGTACCAAGAGACCCAGTACTTC.

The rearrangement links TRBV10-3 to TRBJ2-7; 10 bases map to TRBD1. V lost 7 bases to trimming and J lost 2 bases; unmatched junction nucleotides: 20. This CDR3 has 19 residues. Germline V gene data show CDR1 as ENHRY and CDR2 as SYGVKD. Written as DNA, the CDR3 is TGTGCCATCAACGCACCGAACCCCTTAGGGACAGGGGAACCCTACGAGCAGTACTTC. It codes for CAINAPNPLGTGEPYEQYF.

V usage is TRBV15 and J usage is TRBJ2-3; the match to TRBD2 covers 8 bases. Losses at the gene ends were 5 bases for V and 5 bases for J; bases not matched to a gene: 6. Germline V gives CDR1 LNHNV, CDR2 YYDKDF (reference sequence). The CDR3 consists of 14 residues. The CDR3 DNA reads TGTGCCACCAGCGCAGCGGGAGCGGTAGATACGCAGTATTTT. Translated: CATSAAGAVDTQYF. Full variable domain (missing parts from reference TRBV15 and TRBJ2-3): DAMVIQNPRYQVTQFGKPVTLSCSQTLNHNVMYWYQQKSSQAPKLLFHYYDKDFNNEADTPDNFQSRRPNTSFCFLDIRSPGLGDTAMYLCATSAAGAVDTQYFGPGTRLTVL.